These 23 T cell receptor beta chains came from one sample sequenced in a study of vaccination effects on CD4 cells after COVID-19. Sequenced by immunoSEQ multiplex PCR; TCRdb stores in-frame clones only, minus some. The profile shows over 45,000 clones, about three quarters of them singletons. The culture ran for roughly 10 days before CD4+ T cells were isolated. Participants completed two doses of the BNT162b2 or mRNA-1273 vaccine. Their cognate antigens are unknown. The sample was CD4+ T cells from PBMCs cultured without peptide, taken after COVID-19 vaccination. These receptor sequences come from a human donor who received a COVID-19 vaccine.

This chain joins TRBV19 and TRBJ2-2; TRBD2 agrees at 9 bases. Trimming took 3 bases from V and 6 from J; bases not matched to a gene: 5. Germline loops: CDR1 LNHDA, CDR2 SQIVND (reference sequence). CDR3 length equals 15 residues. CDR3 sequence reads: CASSIGGRGPGELFF. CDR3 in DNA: TGTGCCAGTAGTATCGGCGGGAGGGGTCCCGGGGAGCTGTTTTTT.

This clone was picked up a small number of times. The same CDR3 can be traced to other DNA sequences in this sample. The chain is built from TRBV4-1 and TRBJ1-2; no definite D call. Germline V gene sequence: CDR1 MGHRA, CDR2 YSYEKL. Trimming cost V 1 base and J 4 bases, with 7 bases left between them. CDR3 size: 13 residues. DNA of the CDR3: TGCGCCAGCAGCCAAGGCCAGGTCTATGGCTACACCTTC. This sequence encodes CASSQGQVYGYTF.

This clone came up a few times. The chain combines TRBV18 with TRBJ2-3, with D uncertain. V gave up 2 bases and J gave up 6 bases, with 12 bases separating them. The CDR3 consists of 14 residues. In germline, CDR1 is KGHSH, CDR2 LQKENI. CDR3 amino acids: CASSPGPSWDTQYF. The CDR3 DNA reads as TGTGCCAGCTCACCAGGCCCCTCTTGGGATACGCAGTATTTT. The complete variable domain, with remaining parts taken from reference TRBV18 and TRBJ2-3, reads NAGVMQNPRHLVRRRGQEARLRCSPMKGHSHVYWYRQLPEEGLKFMVYLQKENIIDESGMPKERFSAEFPKEGPSILRIQQVVRGDSAAYFCASSPGPSWDTQYFGPGTRLTVL.

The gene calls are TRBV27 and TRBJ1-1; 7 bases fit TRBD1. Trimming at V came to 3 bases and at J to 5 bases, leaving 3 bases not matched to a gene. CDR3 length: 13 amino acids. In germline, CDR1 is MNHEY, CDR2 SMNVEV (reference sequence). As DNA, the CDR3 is TGTGCCAGCAGTTTGACAGGGAGGACTGAAGCTTTCTTT. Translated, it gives CASSLTGRTEAFF.

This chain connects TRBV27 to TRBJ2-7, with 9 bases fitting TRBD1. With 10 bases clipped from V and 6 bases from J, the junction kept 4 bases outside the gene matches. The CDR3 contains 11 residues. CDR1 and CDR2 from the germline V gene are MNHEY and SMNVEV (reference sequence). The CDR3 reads CATQGALEQYF. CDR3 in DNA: TGTGCCACACAGGGGGCTCTCGAGCAGTACTTC.

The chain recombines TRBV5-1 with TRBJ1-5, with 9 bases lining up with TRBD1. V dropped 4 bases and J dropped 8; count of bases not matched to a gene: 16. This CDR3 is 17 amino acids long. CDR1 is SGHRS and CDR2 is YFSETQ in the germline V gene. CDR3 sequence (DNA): TGCGCCAGCAGCCTAGACCGGACAGGGGTGGGCTATAAGCCCCAGCATTTT. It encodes CASSLDRTGVGYKPQHF.

CDR3 nucleotide sequence: TGTGCCAGCAGCCCGGGACTAGCGGGGTACAGGAGCTCCTACAATGAGCAGTTCTTC. This gives the protein CASSPGLAGYRSSYNEQFF. This chain joins TRBV3-1 (or the pseudogene TRBV3-2) and TRBJ2-1; 13 nucleotides line up with TRBD2. Germline CDR1 is LGHDT and CDR2 is YNNKEL (reference sequence). After removal of 4 bases from V and 0 bases from J, the junction contained 9 bases not matched to a gene. This CDR3 is built from 19 residues.

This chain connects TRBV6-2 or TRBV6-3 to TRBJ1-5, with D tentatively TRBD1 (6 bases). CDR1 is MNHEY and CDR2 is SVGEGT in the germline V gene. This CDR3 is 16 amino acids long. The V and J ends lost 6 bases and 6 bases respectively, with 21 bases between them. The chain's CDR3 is CASSHTAGGAAQPQHF. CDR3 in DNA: TGTGCCAGCAGCCACACTGCCGGGGGGGCGGCTCAGCCCCAGCATTTT.

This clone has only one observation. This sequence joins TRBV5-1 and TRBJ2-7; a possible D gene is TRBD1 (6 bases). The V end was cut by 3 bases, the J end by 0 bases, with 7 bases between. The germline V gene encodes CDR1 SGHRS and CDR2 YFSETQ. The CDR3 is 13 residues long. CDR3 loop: CASSWGHSYEQYF. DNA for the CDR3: TGCGCCAGCAGCTGGGGACACTCCTACGAGCAGTACTTC.

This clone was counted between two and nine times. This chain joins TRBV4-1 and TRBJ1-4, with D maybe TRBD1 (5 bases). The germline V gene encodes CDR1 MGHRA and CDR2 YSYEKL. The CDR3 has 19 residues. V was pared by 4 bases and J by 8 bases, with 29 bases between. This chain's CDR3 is CASSPLGLEQGGSREKLFF. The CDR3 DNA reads TGCGCCAGCAGCCCCTTAGGTTTGGAGCAGGGAGGAAGTAGGGAAAAACTGTTTTTT.

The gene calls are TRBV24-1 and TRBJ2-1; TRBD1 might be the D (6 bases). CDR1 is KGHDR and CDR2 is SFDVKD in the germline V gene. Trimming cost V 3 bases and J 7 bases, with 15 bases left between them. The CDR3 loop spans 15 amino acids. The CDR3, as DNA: TGTGCCACCAGTGATGCTACCACAGGGATTAATGAGCAGTTCTTC. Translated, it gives CATSDATTGINEQFF.

The CDR3: CASSPGGARFYGYTF. The CDR3 region has the DNA TGTGCCAGCAGTCCCGGAGGGGCGCGGTTCTATGGCTACACCTTC. The J gene is TRBJ1-2, the V gene TRBV27, with D tentatively TRBD1 (5 bases). The CDR3 sequence is 15 residues long. The V gene lost 5 bases and the J gene lost 4 bases, with 17 bases spanning the gap. Germline V gene data show CDR1 as MNHEY and CDR2 as SMNVEV (reference sequence).

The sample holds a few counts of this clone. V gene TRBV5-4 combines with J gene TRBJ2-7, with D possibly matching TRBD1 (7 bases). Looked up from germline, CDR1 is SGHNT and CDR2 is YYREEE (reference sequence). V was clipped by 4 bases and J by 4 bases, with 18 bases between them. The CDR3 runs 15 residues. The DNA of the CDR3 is TGTGCCAGCAGCCATCAGGGGGGTGGTGGATACGAGCAGTACTTC. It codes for CASSHQGGGGYEQYF. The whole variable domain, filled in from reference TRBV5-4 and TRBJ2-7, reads ETGVTQSPTHLIKTRGQQVTLRCSSQSGHNTVSWYQQALGQGPQFIFQYYREEENGRGNFPPRFSGLQFPNYSSELNVNALELDDSALYLCASSHQGGGGYEQYFGPGTRLTVT.

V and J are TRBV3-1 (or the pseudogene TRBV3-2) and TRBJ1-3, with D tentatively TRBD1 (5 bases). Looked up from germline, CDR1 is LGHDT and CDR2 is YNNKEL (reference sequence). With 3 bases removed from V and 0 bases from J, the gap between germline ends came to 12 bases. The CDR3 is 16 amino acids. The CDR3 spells CASSQALGGSGNTIYF. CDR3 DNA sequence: TGTGCCAGCAGCCAGGCGTTGGGGGGCTCTGGAAACACCATATATTTT.

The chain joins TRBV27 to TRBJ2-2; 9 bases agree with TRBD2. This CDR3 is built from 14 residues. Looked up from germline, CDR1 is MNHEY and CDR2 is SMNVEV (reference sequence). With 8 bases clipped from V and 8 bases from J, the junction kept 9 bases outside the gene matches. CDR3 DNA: TGTGCCAGCTTGCGGGGGGGGCAGGGAGGGGAGCTGTTTTTT. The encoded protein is CASLRGGQGGELFF.

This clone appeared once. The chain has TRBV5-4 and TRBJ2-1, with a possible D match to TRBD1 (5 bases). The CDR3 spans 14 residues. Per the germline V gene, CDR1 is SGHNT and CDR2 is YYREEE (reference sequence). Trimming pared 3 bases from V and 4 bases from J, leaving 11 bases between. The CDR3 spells CASSYRQPYNEQFF. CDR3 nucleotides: TGTGCCAGCAGCTACAGACAGCCATACAATGAGCAGTTCTTC.

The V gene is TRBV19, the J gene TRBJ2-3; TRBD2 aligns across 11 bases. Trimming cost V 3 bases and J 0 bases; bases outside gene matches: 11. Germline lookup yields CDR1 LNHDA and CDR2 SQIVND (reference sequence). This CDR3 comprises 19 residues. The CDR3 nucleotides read TGTGCCAGTAGTATGGGGCTAGCGGGAGGCCTTAAAAGCACAGATACGCAGTATTTT. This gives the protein CASSMGLAGGLKSTDTQYF. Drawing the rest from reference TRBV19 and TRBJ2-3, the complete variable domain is DGGITQSPKYLFRKEGQNVTLSCEQNLNHDAMYWYRQDPGQGLRLIYYSQIVNDFQKGDIAEGYSVSREKKESFPLTVTSAQKNPTAFYLCASSMGLAGGLKSTDTQYFGPGTRLTVL.

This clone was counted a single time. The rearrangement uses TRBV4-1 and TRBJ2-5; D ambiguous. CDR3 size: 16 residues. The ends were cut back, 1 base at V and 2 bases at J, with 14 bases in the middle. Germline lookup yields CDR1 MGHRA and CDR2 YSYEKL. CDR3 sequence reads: CASSQGGRTTQETQYF. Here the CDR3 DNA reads TGCGCCAGCAGCCAAGGGGGAAGAACCACACAAGAGACCCAGTACTTC.

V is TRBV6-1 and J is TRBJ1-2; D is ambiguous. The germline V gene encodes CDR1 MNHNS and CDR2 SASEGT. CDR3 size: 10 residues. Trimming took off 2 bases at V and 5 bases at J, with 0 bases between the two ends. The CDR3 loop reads CASSEYGYTF. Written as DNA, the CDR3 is TGTGCCAGCAGTGAATATGGCTACACCTTC.

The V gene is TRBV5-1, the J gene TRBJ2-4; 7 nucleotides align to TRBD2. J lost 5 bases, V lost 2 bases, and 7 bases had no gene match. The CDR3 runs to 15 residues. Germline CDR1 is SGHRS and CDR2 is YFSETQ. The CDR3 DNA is TGCGCCAGCAGCTTAAGCGGGGAAAGGGAAAACATTCAGTACTTC. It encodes CASSLSGERENIQYF. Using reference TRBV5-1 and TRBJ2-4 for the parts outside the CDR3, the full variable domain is KAGVTQTPRYLIKTRGQQVTLSCSPISGHRSVSWYQQTPGQGLQFLFEYFSETQRNKGNFPGRFSGRQFSNSRSEMNVSTLELGDSALYLCASSLSGERENIQYFGAGTRLSVL.

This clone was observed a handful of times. The CDR3 DNA follows: TGTGCCAGCTCACCTCAGGGATTTGGTACAGAGACCCAGTACTTC. Protein: CASSPQGFGTETQYF. The rearrangement links TRBV18 to TRBJ2-5, with a weak D call TRBD1 (5 bases). The CDR3 is 15 amino acids. Germline-derived CDR1 and CDR2 are KGHSH and LQKENI. V dropped 3 bases and J dropped 4 bases, with 15 bases sitting between them.

CDR3 sequence (DNA): TGTGCCAGCAGCCGAATCCCGTGGATCAGGGAGGAGATAAAGTCATACGAGCAGTACTTC. Residues: CASSRIPWIREEIKSYEQYF. The chain joins TRBV5-4 to TRBJ2-7; D possibly corresponds to TRBD2 (6 bases). CDR3 size: 20 residues. Trimming took 4 bases from V and 4 from J, leaving 33 bases between them. The germline V gene has CDR1 SGHNT and CDR2 YYREEE (reference sequence).

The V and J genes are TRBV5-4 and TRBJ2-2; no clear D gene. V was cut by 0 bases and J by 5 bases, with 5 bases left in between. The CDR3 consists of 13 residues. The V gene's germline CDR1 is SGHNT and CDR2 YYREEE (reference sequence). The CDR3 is CASSLAETGELFF. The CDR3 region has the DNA TGTGCCAGCAGCTTGGCCGAAACCGGGGAGCTGTTTTTT.